The clone carrying this T cell receptor (beta chain) was recorded many times. Its cognate antigen is unknown. This record belongs to a study of T cells in Graves' hyperthyroidism and ophthalmopathy. As for the study in general: Before any treatment, at initial diagnosis, peripheral blood was collected. Study-wide findings and caveats: Most thyroid clonotypes that were expanded above 0.001 also turned up in blood.

RNA transcripts provided the source from which TCR beta CDR3 regions were amplified. First-round RT-PCR with HTBI primers amplified the TCR CDR3 region. TCRdb processed the multiplex PCR reads anew with MiXCR; each CDR3 protein has one entry. The sample shows roughly 700,000 distinct CDR3 sequences, roughly a third of them seen only once. Absence of ophthalmopathy progression within 18 months defined stable Graves' hyperthyroidism. Germline loops: CDR1 DFQATT, CDR2 SNEGSKA (reference sequence). V shed 0 bases, J shed 6 bases, and the junction held 2 bases outside the gene matches. This CDR3 contains 13 residues.

Sequenced material: blood. The TCR was taken from a middle-aged woman with Graves' hyperthyroidism. This chain links TRBV20-1 with TRBJ1-2, with 9 nucleotides matching TRBD1. CDR3 sequence (DNA): TGCAGTGCTAGAGAAGGGACAGGGAATGGCTACACCTTC. Amino acids: CSAREGTGNGYTF.